This passage covers 12 T cell receptor beta chains from one sample sequenced in a study of OX40 agonist ivuxolimab in advanced cancers. The method was the immunoSEQ multiplex PCR assay. Here the immuneACCESS table is served through TCRdb, limited to in-frame sequences with V and J called. Missing clones are a known gap in these copies; in checked studies unresolved V genes cover under half, and the rest lacks a known reason. In this sample the table shows about 28,000 clones, approximately 84% of which occur a single time. The top ten constitute roughly 26% of the sample. Sequencing used CD4+ or CD8+ T cells sorted from blood, obtained in a trial of the OX40 agonist ivuxolimab. The receptors were gathered from an adult with an advanced solid tumor such as melanoma, head and neck, liver or kidney cancer.

The rearrangement links TRBV19 to TRBJ1-1; D is unclear. Germline assignment: CDR1 LNHDA and CDR2 SQIVND (reference sequence). The CDR3 is 13 residues long. Trimming removed 1 base at V and 2 bases at J, with 5 bases between. The CDR3 sequence: CASSIVANTEAFF. The CDR3 DNA reads as TGTGCCAGTAGTATAGTCGCAAACACTGAAGCTTTCTTT.

The V call is TRBV2, the J call TRBJ2-4, with no clear D. This CDR3 contains 12 residues. V was cut by 0 bases and J by 16 bases, with 13 bases left in between. The germline gives CDR1 SNHLY, CDR2 FYNNEI. The CDR3 protein is CASSEALRASYF. The CDR3 region has the DNA TGTGCCAGCAGTGAAGCGTTAAGGGCGAGTTACTTC.

The genes are TRBV30 and TRBJ2-4, with D perhaps TRBD1 or TRBD2 (6 bases each). The germline V gene has CDR1 GTSNPN and CDR2 SVGIG (reference sequence). This CDR3 is built from 14 residues. V was trimmed by 2 bases and J by 5 bases, leaving 13 bases between them. The CDR3 reads CAWSRGAHENIQYF. CDR3 DNA: TGTGCCTGGAGTAGGGGGGCGCACGAAAACATTCAGTACTTC.

This clone was picked up one time. The rearrangement links TRBV9 to TRBJ2-2, with unresolved D. Germline V CDR1 and CDR2: SGDLS, YYNGEE. Between the trimmed V and J ends, which lost 4 bases and 4 bases, there was a span of 11 bases. The CDR3 consists of 14 residues. CDR3 residues: CASSPIRATGELFF. The CDR3 coding sequence is TGTGCCAGCAGCCCCATCCGGGCCACCGGGGAGCTGTTTTTT.

The J gene is TRBJ2-5, the V gene TRBV28, with D tentatively TRBD1 (5 bases). The CDR3 has 14 residues. Germline CDR1 reads MDHEN; CDR2 reads SYDVKM. The ends were cut back, 2 bases at V and 1 base at J, with 8 bases in the middle. CDR3 coding DNA: TGTGCCAGCAGTTTACTACAGGTCCAAGAGACCCAGTACTTC. Protein product: CASSLLQVQETQYF.

The genes are TRBV4-3 and TRBJ2-7; 8 bases agree with TRBD2. The V gene end was trimmed by 2 bases and the J gene end by 0 bases; junction bases not matched to a gene: 3. The length of the CDR3 is 15 residues. Germline V CDR1 and CDR2: LGHNA, YSLEER. Here the CDR3 reads CASSQTSGLSYEQYF. The CDR3 nucleotides are TGCGCCAGCAGCCAAACTAGCGGACTCTCCTACGAGCAGTACTTC.

The chain combines TRBV9 with TRBJ2-6; D may correspond to TRBD1 or TRBD2 (5 bases each). CDR1 is SGDLS, CDR2 YYNGEE, per germline. The CDR3 loop spans 16 amino acids. V lost 4 bases, J lost 0 bases, and 11 bases lay in between. The CDR3, as DNA: TGTGCCAGCAGCTCGGGACCCATCTCTGGGGCCAACGTCCTGACTTTC. It yields the protein CASSSGPISGANVLTF.

V and J are TRBV5-5 and TRBJ1-1; D gene unclear. CDR3 length: 13 amino acids. Trimming cost V 0 bases and J 0 bases, with 3 bases left between them. Germline lookup yields CDR1 SGHKS and CDR2 YYEKEE (reference sequence). The CDR3 reads CASSLGLNTEAFF. Here the CDR3 DNA reads TGTGCCAGCAGCTTGGGTCTGAACACTGAAGCTTTCTTT.

This clone was seen only once. This sequence joins TRBV4-1 and TRBJ2-7; no clear D. The CDR3 has 13 amino acids. Per the germline V gene, CDR1 is MGHRA and CDR2 is YSYEKL. The ends were cut back, 1 base at V and 6 bases at J, with 10 bases in the middle. CDR3 sequence (DNA): TGCGCCAGCAGCCAAGTGCTACTCAGCGAGCAGTACTTC. Protein product: CASSQVLLSEQYF.

This chain joins TRBV25-1 and TRBJ1-3, with D possibly TRBD1 on 5 matching bases. This CDR3 is built from 14 residues. Germline V gene lookup returns CDR1 MGHDK and CDR2 SYGVNS. Trimming left V 8 bases short and J 0 bases short, with 11 bases between. Here the CDR3 reads CASGTGSSGNTIYF. CDR3 DNA sequence: TGTGCCAGCGGGACTGGCAGCTCTGGAAACACCATATATTTT. Based on the CDR3 plus reference TRBV25-1 and TRBJ1-3, the full variable domain is EADIYQTPRYLVIGTGKKITLECSQTMGHDKMYWYQQDPGMELHLIHYSYGVNSTEKGDLSSESTVSRIRTEHFPLTLESARPSHTSQYLCASGTGSSGNTIYFGEGSWLTVV.

The chain has TRBV7-9 and TRBJ1-5; D uncertain. V lost 2 bases, J lost 1 base, and 6 bases lay in between. CDR3 length equals 14 residues. Germline values: CDR1 SEHNR, CDR2 FQNEAQ (reference sequence). The CDR3: CASSLLGSNQPQHF. The CDR3 DNA follows: TGTGCCAGCAGCTTATTAGGGAGCAATCAGCCCCAGCATTTT.

This clone came up a few times. The genes are TRBV6-6 and TRBJ2-2; tentative D call: TRBD2 (6 bases). V was cut by 10 bases and J by 6 bases, with 15 bases left in between. Germline V gene lookup returns CDR1 MNHNY and CDR2 SVGAGI (reference sequence). The CDR3 extends over 13 amino acids. CDR3 sequence (DNA): TGTGCCACCAGCGCGGAGGGCCCCGGGGAGCTGTTTTTT. Amino acids: CATSAEGPGELFF.